Following are 24 T cell receptor beta chains from one sample sequenced in a study of T cells in localized non-small cell lung cancer. Measured with immunoSEQ multiplex PCR; TCRdb has only the in-frame clones, and not every one. The data contain 25,000 or so clones, approximately 88% of them seen just once; the ten biggest clones take up 6% to 6.5%. Sequenced material: PBMCs, taken before any cancer treatment. All receptors come from a man between 40 and 70 years old with stage II lung adenocarcinoma.

The chain couples TRBV19 to TRBJ1-1; no definite D call. Germline lookup yields CDR1 LNHDA and CDR2 SQIVND (reference sequence). Trimming took off 6 bases at V and 4 bases at J, with 21 bases between the two ends. CDR3 size: 16 residues. The CDR3 protein is CASSPRETGHATEAFF. In DNA form, the CDR3 reads TGTGCCAGTAGCCCACGGGAGACGGGCCATGCCACTGAAGCTTTCTTT.

This rearrangement joins TRBV28 to TRBJ2-6; a possible D gene is TRBD2 (6 bases). With 3 bases removed from V and 0 bases from J, the gap between germline ends came to 6 bases. This CDR3 comprises 15 residues. The germline CDR1 and CDR2 sequences are MDHEN and SYDVKM. The CDR3 DNA reads TGTGCCAGCAGTTTGGGAGGCTCTGGGGCCAACGTCCTGACTTTC. It is translated as CASSLGGSGANVLTF.

J is TRBJ1-5 and V is TRBV19; 7 nucleotides agree with TRBD1. The length of the CDR3 is 17 residues. After removal of 7 bases from V and 2 bases from J, the junction contained 14 bases not matched to a gene. The germline gives CDR1 LNHDA, CDR2 SQIVND (reference sequence). The CDR3 DNA reads as TGTGCCAGTAAGTTCGGTTGGGACAGTCGCGGCAATCAGCCCCAGCATTTT. It yields the protein CASKFGWDSRGNQPQHF.

This rearrangement joins TRBV30 to TRBJ1-5; D is possibly TRBD1 (5 bases). CDR3 size: 15 residues. Trimming shortened V by 3 bases and J by 7 bases, and 19 bases separated the two germline ends. The germline V gene has CDR1 GTSNPN and CDR2 SVGIG (reference sequence). The CDR3 region has the DNA TGTGCCTGGAGCGAAATTGGAACAGGAAAACAGCCCCAGCATTTT. This gives the protein CAWSEIGTGKQPQHF.

This chain connects TRBV7-9 to TRBJ1-3; D is uncertain. The length of the CDR3 is 14 residues. Trimming removed 5 bases from V and 2 bases from J, with 10 bases in between. CDR1 and CDR2 (germline): SEHNR, FQNEAQ (reference sequence). CDR3 protein: CASSLPRAGNTIYF. The CDR3 bases are TGTGCCAGCAGCCTCCCCCGGGCTGGAAACACCATATATTTT.

The chain has TRBV4-1 and TRBJ1-5, with D possibly being TRBD1 (5 bases). CDR3 size: 13 residues. Germline CDR1 reads MGHRA; CDR2 reads YSYEKL. The ends were cut back, 0 bases at V and 6 bases at J, with 6 bases in the middle. CDR3 sequence: CASSQDGGQPQHF. The DNA for the CDR3 is TGCGCCAGCAGCCAAGATGGGGGTCAGCCCCAGCATTTT.

The V call is TRBV4-3, the J call TRBJ2-3, with TRBD2 matching 12 bases. Per the germline V gene, CDR1 is LGHNA and CDR2 is YSLEER. This CDR3 is 17 amino acids long. V trimming: 4 bases; J trimming: 9 bases; junction bases outside the gene matches: 14. CDR3 DNA: TGCGCCAGCAGCCCTTTGACTAGCGGGGGCCCCTCGGGCACGCAGTATTTT. Translated, it gives CASSPLTSGGPSGTQYF.

This chain uses TRBV27 with TRBJ2-2; 8 bases agree with TRBD1. Germline CDR1 reads MNHEY; CDR2 reads SMNVEV (reference sequence). The junction had 14 bases not matched to a gene; V was cut back by 7 bases and J by 1 base. This CDR3 comprises 18 residues. CDR3 sequence reads: CASIHYGGQGGNTGELFF. The CDR3 coding sequence is TGTGCCAGCATACACTACGGCGGACAGGGCGGGAACACCGGGGAGCTGTTTTTT.

The J gene is TRBJ1-1, the V gene TRBV5-1; 9 nucleotides agree with TRBD1. The CDR3 has 13 residues. The V gene end was trimmed by 4 bases and the J gene end by 7 bases; junction bases not matched to a gene: 5. Germline CDR1 and CDR2: SGHRS and YFSETQ. CDR3 amino acids: CASSNDRGGEAFF. The CDR3 nucleotides read TGCGCCAGCAGCAACGACAGGGGGGGTGAAGCTTTCTTT.

The genes are TRBV5-1 and TRBJ2-4, with a weak D call TRBD2 (6 bases). Germline lookup yields CDR1 SGHRS and CDR2 YFSETQ. Trimming removed 3 bases from V and 1 base from J, with 14 bases in between. The CDR3 extends over 16 amino acids. This CDR3 is CASSSGGDEAKNIQYF. Here the CDR3 DNA reads TGCGCCAGCAGCTCAGGAGGGGATGAGGCCAAAAACATTCAGTACTTC.

The V call is TRBV29-1, the J call TRBJ2-3; tentative D call: TRBD1 (6 bases). The CDR3 totals 15 residues. The germline CDR1 and CDR2 sequences are SQVTM and ANQGSEA. V was trimmed by 7 bases and J by 0 bases, leaving 17 bases between them. In nucleotides, the CDR3 is TGCAGCGCCCCGTTAGGGGGTGGGAGCACAGATACGCAGTATTTT. The encoded protein is CSAPLGGGSTDTQYF.

This clone occurred a few times. V gene TRBV5-4 combines with J gene TRBJ1-1; D is unresolved. There are 15 residues in the CDR3. Trimming removed 0 bases at V and 1 base at J, with 10 bases between. Germline lookup yields CDR1 SGHNT and CDR2 YYREEE (reference sequence). The CDR3 DNA reads TGTGCCAGCAGCTTGGACGGGGAAGGGAACACTGAAGCTTTCTTT. Its translation is CASSLDGEGNTEAFF.

The chain is built from TRBV9 and TRBJ2-7, with a weak D call TRBD1 (7 bases). The germline V gene encodes CDR1 SGDLS and CDR2 YYNGEE. The ends were cut back, 3 bases at V and 5 bases at J, with 18 bases in the middle. There are 15 residues in the CDR3. The CDR3 protein is CASSGNRGGGNEQYF. The CDR3 DNA reads TGTGCCAGCAGCGGAAACAGGGGCGGAGGGAACGAGCAGTACTTC.

With regard to this clone: Additional DNA sequences in this sample encode the identical CDR3. The chain carries TRBV11-1 and TRBJ1-1, with TRBD1 as a possible D gene (5 bases). The ends were cut back, 2 bases at V and 1 base at J, with 8 bases in the middle. Looked up from germline, CDR1 is SGHAT and CDR2 is FQDESV (reference sequence). This CDR3 is built from 14 residues. CDR3 region: CASSLFGGNTEAFF. The CDR3 coding sequence is TGTGCCAGCAGCTTATTTGGGGGGAACACTGAAGCTTTCTTT.

The chain is built from TRBV4-3 and TRBJ1-5; D is undetermined. Between the trimmed V and J ends, which lost 4 bases and 2 bases, there was a span of 12 bases. CDR3 length equals 15 residues. Germline values: CDR1 LGHNA, CDR2 YSLEER. The CDR3 loop reads CASSPAASGNQPQHF. DNA of the CDR3: TGCGCCAGCAGCCCCGCGGCAAGTGGCAATCAGCCCCAGCATTTT.

The chain is built from TRBV2 and TRBJ1-3; D unresolved. In germline, CDR1 is SNHLY, CDR2 FYNNEI. V was cut by 5 bases and J by 3 bases, with 17 bases left in between. The CDR3 runs 16 residues. The CDR3 loop reads CASSSLGGSLGNTIYF. DNA of the CDR3: TGTGCCAGCAGTTCGTTAGGCGGATCTCTTGGAAACACCATATATTTT.

The chain links TRBV19 to TRBJ2-3; D is unresolved. Germline V gene data show CDR1 as LNHDA and CDR2 as SQIVND (reference sequence). The ends were cut back, 10 bases at V and 1 base at J, with 21 bases in the middle. This CDR3 comprises 16 residues. The DNA for the CDR3 is TGTGCCACCGCCCCCCCGTTTGGAAGGGGCACAGATACGCAGTATTTT. It specifies CATAPPFGRGTDTQYF.

Here the CDR3 DNA reads TGTGCCAGCAGCGTAGGTTGGGGGGAGGGTGAGCAGTTCTTC. It specifies CASSVGWGEGEQFF. The V call is TRBV9, the J call TRBJ2-1; 7 bases are a match to TRBD2. After removal of 0 bases from V and 9 bases from J, the junction contained 6 bases not matched to a gene. The CDR3 has 14 amino acids. The germline CDR1 and CDR2 sequences are SGDLS and YYNGEE.

The J gene is TRBJ2-1, the V gene TRBV27; D might be TRBD2 (5 bases). This CDR3 is built from 14 residues. V lost 6 bases and J 5 bases, leaving 14 bases between the germline ends. Germline V CDR1 and CDR2: MNHEY, SMNVEV (reference sequence). The CDR3 spells CASSPQTMNNEQFF. CDR3 sequence (DNA): TGTGCCAGCAGCCCCCAGACTATGAACAATGAGCAGTTCTTC.

The chain combines TRBV4-1 with TRBJ2-1; 8 nucleotides line up with TRBD2. V trimming: 2 bases; J trimming: 8 bases; junction bases outside the gene matches: 14. The length of the CDR3 is 17 residues. From germline, CDR1 is MGHRA and CDR2 YSYEKL. This CDR3 reads CASSQLGGAGGLYEQFF. The CDR3 DNA is TGCGCCAGCAGCCAATTGGGAGGCGCGGGGGGCCTTTATGAGCAGTTCTTC.

The chain joins TRBV28 to TRBJ1-1, with no clear D. The CDR3 spans 14 residues. Germline CDR1 reads MDHEN; CDR2 reads SYDVKM. V lost 5 bases to trimming and J lost 3 bases, with 13 bases between them. CDR3: CASSPYSDHTEAFF. DNA for the CDR3: TGTGCCAGCAGTCCCTACAGCGATCACACTGAAGCTTTCTTT.

The chain recombines TRBV4-1 with TRBJ2-5, with 8 bases lining up with TRBD2. This CDR3 has 18 residues. Germline trimming cut 0 bases from V and 5 bases from J; bases unmatched to any gene: 14. Germline assignment: CDR1 MGHRA and CDR2 YSYEKL. The DNA for the CDR3 is TGCGCCAGCAGCCAAGACCCCGCGGGAGGCCTGGAGGGTGAGACCCAGTACTTC. Translation: CASSQDPAGGLEGETQYF.

The V and J genes are TRBV19 and TRBJ2-1; 14 nucleotides agree with TRBD2. The germline CDR1 and CDR2 sequences are LNHDA and SQIVND (reference sequence). The V and J ends lost 6 bases and 9 bases, in that order; junction bases with no gene match: 7. This CDR3 has 15 amino acids. CDR3 DNA: TGTGCCAGTAGCTCCTTAGGGACTAGCGGGGGTGAGCAGTTCTTC. It codes for CASSSLGTSGGEQFF. Full variable domain (remainder filled in from reference TRBV19 and TRBJ2-1): DGGITQSPKYLFRKEGQNVTLSCEQNLNHDAMYWYRQDPGQGLRLIYYSQIVNDFQKGDIAEGYSVSREKKESFPLTVTSAQKNPTAFYLCASSSLGTSGGEQFFGPGTRLTVL.

The gene calls are TRBV30 and TRBJ1-1; the match to TRBD1 covers 8 bases. Germline assignment: CDR1 GTSNPN and CDR2 SVGIG (reference sequence). The CDR3 is made up of 16 amino acids. V shed 4 bases and J 0 bases; nucleotides not matched to a gene: 10. The CDR3 DNA is TGTGCCTGGAACCCGTCGGCAGGGGGCATGAACACTGAAGCTTTCTTT. Its protein product is CAWNPSAGGMNTEAFF.